Detailed here is one T cell receptor (beta chain). In the 2 weeks before study entry, exposed participants met a COVID-19 case, which was PCR-confirmed or clinician-diagnosed. This entry is derived from a study of blood T cell repertoires in COVID-19. Study as a whole: Samples representing acute and convalescent COVID-19 were sourced from the United States, Italy and Spain. PBMCs, B-cell-depleted T cells, or T cells provided the cDNA or gDNA that made up the material.

CDR1 KGHDR and CDR2 SFDVKD come from the germline V gene. The ends lost 3 bases at V and 6 bases at J; junction bases unmatched: 7. This CDR3 has 15 residues. Original processing notes: Cell counts per sample came from amplifying reference gene primers. Some clones are missing from TCRdb's copy, which holds only in-frame ones; the method was immunoSEQ multiplex PCR. Clone size and V and J calls were adopted from that table, with D and trimming inferred from the DNA. This repertoire shows about 310,000 clones, approximately 81% found once; its top ten account for about 1.9%. The sequence was obtained from a woman in her 30s who had been exposed to COVID-19. This sequence joins TRBV24-1 and TRBJ2-1; 7 nucleotides align to TRBD1. The sample comprised PBMCs or T cells enriched from blood (not recorded which). The CDR3 DNA reads as TGTGCCACCAGTGATCTCCAACGACAGGGCAATGAGCAGTTCTTC. Encoded protein: CATSDLQRQGNEQFF.